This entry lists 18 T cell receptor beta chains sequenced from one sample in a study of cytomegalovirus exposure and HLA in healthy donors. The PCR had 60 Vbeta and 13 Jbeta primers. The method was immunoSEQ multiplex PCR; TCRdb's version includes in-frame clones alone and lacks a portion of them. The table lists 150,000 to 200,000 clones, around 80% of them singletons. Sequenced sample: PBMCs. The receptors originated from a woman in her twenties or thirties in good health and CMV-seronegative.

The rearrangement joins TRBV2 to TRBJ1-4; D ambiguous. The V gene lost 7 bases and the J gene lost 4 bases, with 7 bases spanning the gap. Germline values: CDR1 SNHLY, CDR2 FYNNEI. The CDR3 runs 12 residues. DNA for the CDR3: TGTGCCAGCATGAGGGATAATGAAAAACTGTTTTTT. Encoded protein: CASMRDNEKLFF.

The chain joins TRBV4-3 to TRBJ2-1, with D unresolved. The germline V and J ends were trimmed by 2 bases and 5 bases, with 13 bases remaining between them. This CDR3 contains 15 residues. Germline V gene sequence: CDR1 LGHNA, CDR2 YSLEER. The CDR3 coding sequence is TGCGCCAGCAGCCAATGGTCGCGAGATGACAATGAGCAGTTCTTC. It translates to CASSQWSRDDNEQFF.

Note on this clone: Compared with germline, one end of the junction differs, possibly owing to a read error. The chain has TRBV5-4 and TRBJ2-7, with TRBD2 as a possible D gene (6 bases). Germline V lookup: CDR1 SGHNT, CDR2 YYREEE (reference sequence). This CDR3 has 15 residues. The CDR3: CTSSRLVAHDDEQYF. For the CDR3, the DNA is TGTACCAGCAGCAGACTAGTTGCCCATGACGACGAGCAGTACTTC.

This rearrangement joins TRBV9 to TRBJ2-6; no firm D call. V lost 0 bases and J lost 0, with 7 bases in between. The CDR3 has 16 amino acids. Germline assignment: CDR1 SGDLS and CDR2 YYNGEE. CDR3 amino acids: CASSVGSVSGANVLTF. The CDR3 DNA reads TGTGCCAGCAGCGTAGGATCAGTCTCTGGGGCCAACGTCCTGACTTTC.

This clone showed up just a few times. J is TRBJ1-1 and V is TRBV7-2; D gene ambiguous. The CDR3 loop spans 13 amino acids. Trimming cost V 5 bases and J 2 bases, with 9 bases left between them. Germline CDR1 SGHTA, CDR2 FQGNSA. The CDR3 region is CASSPQANTEAFF. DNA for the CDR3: TGTGCCAGCAGCCCCCAGGCCAACACTGAAGCTTTCTTT.

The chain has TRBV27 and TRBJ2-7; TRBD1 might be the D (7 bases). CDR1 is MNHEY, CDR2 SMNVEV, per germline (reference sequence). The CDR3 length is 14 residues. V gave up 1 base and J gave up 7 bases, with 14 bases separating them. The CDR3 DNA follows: TGTGCCAGCAGTTTATTGGAGGGGGCGGGAGAGCAGTACTTC. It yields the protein CASSLLEGAGEQYF.

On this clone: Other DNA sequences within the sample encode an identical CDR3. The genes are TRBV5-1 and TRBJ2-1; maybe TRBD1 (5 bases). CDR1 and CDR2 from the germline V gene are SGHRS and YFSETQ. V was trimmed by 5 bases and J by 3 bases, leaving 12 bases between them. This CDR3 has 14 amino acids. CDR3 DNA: TGCGCCAGCAGTCCCCAGGGCATCTACAATGAGCAGTTCTTC. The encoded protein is CASSPQGIYNEQFF.

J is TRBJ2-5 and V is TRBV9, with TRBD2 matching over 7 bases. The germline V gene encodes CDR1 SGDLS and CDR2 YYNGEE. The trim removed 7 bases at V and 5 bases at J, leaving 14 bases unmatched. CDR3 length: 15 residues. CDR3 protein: CASSGSGTFWETQYF. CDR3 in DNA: TGTGCCAGCTCCGGGAGCGGGACTTTTTGGGAGACCCAGTACTTC.

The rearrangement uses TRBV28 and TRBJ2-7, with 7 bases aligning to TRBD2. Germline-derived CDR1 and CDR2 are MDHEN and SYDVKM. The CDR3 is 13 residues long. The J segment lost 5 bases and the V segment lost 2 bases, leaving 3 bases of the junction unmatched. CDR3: CASSLPRGDEQYF. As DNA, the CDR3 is TGTGCCAGCAGTTTACCACGGGGGGACGAGCAGTACTTC.

The CDR3 here is CASSYGRAWNEQFF. DNA for the CDR3: TGTGCCAGCAGCTACGGGAGGGCCTGGAATGAGCAGTTCTTC. This chain joins TRBV7-2 and TRBJ2-1; 8 positions agree with TRBD2. This CDR3 contains 14 residues. The junction had 6 bases not matched to a gene; V was cut back by 4 bases and J by 7 bases. Germline CDR1 reads SGHTA; CDR2 reads FQGNSA.

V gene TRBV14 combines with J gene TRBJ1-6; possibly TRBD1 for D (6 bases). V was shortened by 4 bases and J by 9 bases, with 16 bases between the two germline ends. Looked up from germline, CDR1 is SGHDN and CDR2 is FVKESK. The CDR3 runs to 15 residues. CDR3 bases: TGTGCCAGCAGCCGAACCCTGGGACAAGTTTCACCCCTCCACTTT. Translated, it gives CASSRTLGQVSPLHF.

DNA of the CDR3: TGTGCCAGCAGTGAATTACCAGGGGGTGGCAATCAGCCCCAGCATTTT. Protein sequence: CASSELPGGGNQPQHF. The rearrangement uses TRBV6-1 and TRBJ1-5; 7 bases map to TRBD1. V was pared by 2 bases and J by 2 bases, with 6 bases of the junction left unmatched. This CDR3 has 16 residues. Germline V lookup: CDR1 MNHNS, CDR2 SASEGT.

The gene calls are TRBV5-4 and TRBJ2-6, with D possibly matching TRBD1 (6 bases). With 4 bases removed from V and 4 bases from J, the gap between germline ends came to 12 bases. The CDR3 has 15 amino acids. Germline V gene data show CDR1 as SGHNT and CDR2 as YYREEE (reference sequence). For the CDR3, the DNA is TGTGCCAGCAGCCAGGGGTTGACCGGGGCCAACGTCCTGACTTTC. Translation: CASSQGLTGANVLTF.

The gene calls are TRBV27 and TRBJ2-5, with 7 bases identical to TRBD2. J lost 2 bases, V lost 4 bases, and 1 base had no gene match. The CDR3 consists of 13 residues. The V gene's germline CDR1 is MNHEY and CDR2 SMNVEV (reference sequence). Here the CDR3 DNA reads TGTGCCAGCAGTTGGCGGGAGCAAGAGACCCAGTACTTC. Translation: CASSWREQETQYF.

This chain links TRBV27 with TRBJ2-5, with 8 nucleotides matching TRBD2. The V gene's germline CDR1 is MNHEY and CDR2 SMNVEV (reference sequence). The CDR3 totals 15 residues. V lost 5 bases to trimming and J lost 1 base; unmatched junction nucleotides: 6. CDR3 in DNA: TGTGCCAGCAGTGTAACTAGCGGCACCCAAGAGACCCAGTACTTC. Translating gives CASSVTSGTQETQYF.

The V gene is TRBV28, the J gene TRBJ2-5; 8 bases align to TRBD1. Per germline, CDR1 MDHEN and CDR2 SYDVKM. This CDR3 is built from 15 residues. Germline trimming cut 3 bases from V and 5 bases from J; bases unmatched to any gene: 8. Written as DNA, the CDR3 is TGTGCCAGCAGTTTTGGACAGGGAAGAAGGGAGACCCAGTACTTC. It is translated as CASSFGQGRRETQYF.

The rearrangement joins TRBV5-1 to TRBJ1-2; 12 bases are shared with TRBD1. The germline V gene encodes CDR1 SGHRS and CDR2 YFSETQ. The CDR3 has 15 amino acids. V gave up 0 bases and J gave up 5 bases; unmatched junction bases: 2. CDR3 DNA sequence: TGCGCCAGCAGCTTGGAGGGACAGGGGGCTTATGGCTACACCTTC. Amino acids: CASSLEGQGAYGYTF.

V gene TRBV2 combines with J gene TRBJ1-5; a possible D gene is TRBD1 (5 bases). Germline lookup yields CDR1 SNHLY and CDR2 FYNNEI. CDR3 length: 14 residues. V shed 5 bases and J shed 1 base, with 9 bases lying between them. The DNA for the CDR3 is TGTGCCAGCAGTACTCAGGGAAGCAATCAGCCCCAGCATTTT. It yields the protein CASSTQGSNQPQHF. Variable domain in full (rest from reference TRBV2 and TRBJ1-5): EPEVTQTPSHQVTQMGQEVILRCVPISNHLYFYWYRQILGQKVEFLVSFYNNEISEKSEIFDDQFSVERPDGSNFTLKIRSTKLEDSAMYFCASSTQGSNQPQHFGDGTRLSIL.